A selection of T cell receptor beta chains follows, all from one sample in a study of cytomegalovirus exposure and HLA in healthy donors. TCRdb's copy holds only in-frame clones and misses some; the assay was immunoSEQ multiplex PCR. This sample has about 160,000 clones, with approximately 84% found just once. The sequencing sample was made of PBMCs. These receptors all come from a man aged 45 to 65 in good health and CMV-seropositive. Each CDR3 is given with its conserved first and last residue. D genes are given only for firm matches. Where a row states a size, it is once, few, many or the class of an expanded clone; other rows omit it.

-,TRBV6-5,TRBD1,TRBJ2-1,CASSYGTGTYNEQFF,TGTGCCAGCAGTTACGGGACAGGGACCTACAATGAGCAGTTCTTC
-,TRBV4-1,TRBD1,TRBJ2-3,CASSPRGGATDTQYF,TGCGCCAGCAGCCCTAGAGGGGGCGCCACAGATACGCAGTATTTT
-,TRBV30,-,TRBJ2-5,CAWSGSPGETQYF,TGTGCCTGGAGTGGTAGCCCGGGAGAGACCCAGTACTTC
-,TRBV5-1,TRBD1,TRBJ2-7,CASSLTDRRSYEQYF,TGCGCCAGCAGCCTTACGGACAGGCGTTCCTACGAGCAGTACTTC
once,TRBV5-4,TRBD2,TRBJ2-7,CASSSTSGGASEQYF,TGTGCCAGCAGCTCGACTAGCGGGGGGGCCTCCGAGCAGTACTTC
-,TRBV9,-,TRBJ2-5,CASSSQVGVRETQYF,TGTGCCAGCAGCTCCCAGGTGGGAGTCCGAGAGACCCAGTACTTC
-,TRBV6-1,-,TRBJ1-4,CASRDRQINEKLFF,TGTGCCAGCAGGGACAGACAGATAAACGAAAAACTGTTTTTT
-,TRBV15,-,TRBJ2-1,CATSRTTYRDLDYNEQFF,TGTGCCACCAGCCGAACTACCTACAGGGACCTAGACTACAATGAGCAGTTCTTC
-,TRBV6-5,TRBD1,TRBJ2-7,CASSLGTGLNYEQYF,TGTGCCAGCAGTCTTGGGACAGGACTTAACTACGAGCAGTACTTC
few,TRBV29-1,TRBD1,TRBJ2-7,CSVPGQGGSSSYEQYF,TGCAGCGTCCCGGGACAGGGGGGTTCCAGCTCCTACGAGCAGTACTTC
-,TRBV5-1,TRBD2,TRBJ2-3,CASSLLTGTRGTDTQYF,TGCGCCAGCAGCCTGCTCACCGGGACTAGAGGCACAGATACGCAGTATTTT
-,TRBV6-6,-,TRBJ1-1,CASSYEEGYTEAFF,TGTGCCAGCAGTTACGAGGAGGGGTACACTGAAGCTTTCTTT
-,TRBV6-6,-,TRBJ2-3,CASSYAGRPDTQYF,TGTGCCAGCAGTTACGCGGGAAGACCAGATACGCAGTATTTT
-,TRBV27,-,TRBJ2-7,CASSPEQGINYEQYF,TGTGCCAGCAGTCCTGAACAGGGAATCAACTACGAGCAGTACTTC
-,TRBV5-1,TRBD2,TRBJ2-3,CASSFSSGLAFSLTDTQYF,TGCGCCAGCAGCTTTTCCTCGGGACTAGCGTTCTCTCTTACAGATACGCAGTATTTT
-,TRBV4-1,-,TRBJ1-4,CASSQTGLTEKLFF,TGCGCCAGCAGCCAAACAGGGTTGACTGAAAAACTGTTTTTT
-,TRBV30,-,TRBJ1-3,CAWTFPSGNTIYF,TGTGCCTGGACATTCCCCTCTGGAAACACCATATATTTT
-,TRBV4-2,TRBD2,TRBJ2-4,CASSRNLPASSGGANIQYF,TGTGCCAGCAGCCGAAACTTGCCTGCGAGTAGCGGGGGGGCCAACATTCAGTACTTC
-,TRBV5-1,TRBD2,TRBJ2-7,CASRSGLADAYEQYF,TGCGCCAGCAGGTCCGGACTAGCGGACGCCTACGAGCAGTACTTC
-,TRBV20-1,-,TRBJ1-1,CSARGSTEAFF,TGCAGTGCTCGGGGGAGCACTGAAGCTTTCTTT
-,TRBV11-2,TRBD2,TRBJ2-2,CASSLNPGLASSGELFF,TGTGCCAGCAGCTTAAACCCGGGACTAGCAAGTTCCGGGGAGCTGTTTTTT
once,TRBV29-1,TRBD2,TRBJ2-1,CSVEDPMGGIAGETNEQFF,TGCAGCGTTGAAGACCCCATGGGGGGGATAGCGGGAGAAACAAATGAGCAGTTCTTC
-,TRBV5-1,-,TRBJ2-7,CASSSLGNEQYF,TGCGCCAGCAGCTCCCTGGGCAACGAGCAGTACTTC
once,TRBV5-6,TRBD2,TRBJ2-5,CASSLFSGTYQETQYF,TGTGCCAGCAGCTTGTTCAGCGGGACCTACCAAGAGACCCAGTACTTC
-,TRBV5-4,-,TRBJ1-2,CASSLEGGGVLYGYTF,TGTGCCAGCAGCTTGGAGGGAGGGGGTGTACTGTATGGCTACACCTTC
-,TRBV18,-,TRBJ2-1,CASSPLLVTAHNEQFF,TGTGCCAGCTCACCTCTCCTGGTGACAGCGCACAATGAGCAGTTCTTC
few,TRBV27,-,TRBJ1-4,CASSSSGATNEKLFF,TGTGCCAGCAGTAGTTCGGGGGCAACTAATGAAAAACTGTTTTTT
-,TRBV18,-,TRBJ1-4,CASSQSYGTNEKLFF,TGTGCCAGCTCACAATCGTACGGGACTAATGAAAAACTGTTTTTT
-,TRBV11-2,TRBD1,TRBJ2-7,CASSRLGQANAYEQYF,TGTGCCAGCAGCCGATTGGGACAGGCGAACGCCTACGAGCAGTACTTC
-,TRBV5-4,-,TRBJ2-6,CASSLGAGANVLTF,TGTGCCAGCAGTTTAGGGGCGGGGGCCAACGTCCTGACTTTC
-,TRBV19,TRBD1,TRBJ2-2,CASSRDRGALFF,TGTGCCAGTAGTAGGGACAGGGGGGCCTTGTTTTTT
once,TRBV5-1,-,TRBJ2-1,CASSLGHNNEQFF,TGCGCCAGCAGCTTGGGACACAACAATGAGCAGTTCTTC
-,TRBV4-1,TRBD2,TRBJ2-1,CASSRKTSGRENEQFF,TGCGCCAGCAGCCGTAAGACTAGCGGGAGAGAGAATGAGCAGTTCTTC
-,TRBV19,-,TRBJ2-5,CASSIRPLEQETQYF,TGTGCCAGTAGTATACGACCGCTAGAACAAGAGACCCAGTACTTC
-,TRBV5-1,TRBD2,TRBJ2-3,CASSLGGSTEDTQYF,TGCGCCAGCAGCTTGGGCGGGAGTACGGAAGATACGCAGTATTTT
-,TRBV28,-,TRBJ1-3,CASSLWRKNRNTIYF,TGTGCCAGCAGTTTATGGAGGAAGAACCGAAACACCATATATTTT
-,TRBV18,-,TRBJ1-2,CASSLGTRLDF,TGTGCCAGCTCCCTCGGGACACGGCTCGACTTC
-,TRBV18,-,TRBJ1-1,CASSPTAREAFF,TGTGCCAGCTCACCAACAGCTCGTGAAGCTTTCTTT
-,TRBV4-1,TRBD2,TRBJ2-5,CASSQLAVGETQYF,TGCGCCAGCAGCCAACTAGCGGTAGGCGAGACCCAGTACTTC
-,TRBV2,TRBD2,TRBJ2-1,CASSGPLAGGGLNNEQFF,TGTGCCAGCAGTGGGCCACTAGCGGGAGGCGGGTTAAACAATGAGCAGTTCTTC
-,TRBV4-2,TRBD2,TRBJ2-7,CASSPRHGAGGTYEQYF,TGTGCCAGCAGCCCCCGACACGGAGCGGGAGGTACCTACGAGCAGTACTTC
-,TRBV5-5,TRBD1,TRBJ2-6,CASSSQGVGVTSGANVLTF,TGTGCCAGCAGCTCCCAGGGGGTTGGTGTCACCTCTGGGGCCAACGTCCTGACTTTC
-,TRBV2,TRBD2,TRBJ2-1,CASSFGLAGVRNEQFF,TGTGCCAGCAGCTTCGGACTAGCGGGAGTACGGAATGAGCAGTTCTTC
-,TRBV5-6,-,TRBJ2-7,CASSPLSSYEQYF,TGTGCCAGCAGCCCACTTTCATCCTACGAGCAGTACTTC
-,TRBV30,TRBD2,TRBJ2-3,CAWSPPGLASSTDTQYF,TGTGCCTGGAGTCCACCAGGACTAGCGTCTAGCACAGATACGCAGTATTTT
-,TRBV7-3,-,TRBJ2-2,CASSLQDSNTGELFF,TGTGCCAGCAGCTTACAGGACTCGAACACCGGGGAGCTGTTTTTT
-,TRBV5-4,TRBD1,TRBJ1-1,CASSHSGTGNTEAFF,TGTGCCAGCAGCCACAGCGGGACAGGGAACACTGAAGCTTTCTTT
-,TRBV18,-,TRBJ1-1,CASSSVNTEAFF,TGTGCCAGCTCAAGCGTGAACACTGAAGCTTTCTTT
-,TRBV29-1,TRBD2,TRBJ2-5,CSVGASGGYQETQYF,TGCAGCGTTGGAGCTAGCGGGGGGTACCAAGAGACCCAGTACTTC
-,TRBV10-3,TRBD2,TRBJ2-1,CAITGLADNEQFF,TGTGCCATTACGGGGCTAGCGGACAATGAGCAGTTCTTC
-,TRBV30,TRBD2,TRBJ2-3,CAWRPYTASGRLTTDTQYF,TGTGCCTGGAGGCCGTACACGGCTAGCGGGAGGTTAACCACAGATACGCAGTATTTT
-,TRBV30,-,TRBJ2-1,CAWRLDPYNEQFF,TGTGCCTGGAGACTAGACCCCTACAATGAGCAGTTCTTC
-,TRBV27,TRBD1,TRBJ1-4,CASSLNRGGEKLFF,TGTGCCAGCAGTTTAAACAGGGGGGGTGAAAAACTGTTTTTT
few,TRBV7-6,-,TRBJ2-3,CASSYTQGPITDTQYF,TGTGCCAGCAGCTATACTCAGGGTCCTATCACAGATACGCAGTATTTT